Sequencing of this TCR beta chain was carried out in a study of control samples from healthy donors and cancer patients. Germline V lookup: CDR1 ENHRY, CDR2 SYGVKD. The CDR3 totals 14 residues. V gave up 10 bases and J gave up 6 bases; unmatched junction bases: 9. Only in-frame clones appear in the TCRdb table, and some are missing; sequencing was by immunoSEQ multiplex PCR. This table holds 110,000 or so clones, roughly 89% found once. The sequence was obtained from a woman aged 50 to 65 in good health. Sequencing was done on a sample of blood. The V gene is TRBV10-3, the J gene TRBJ1-5; 10 bases line up with TRBD1. The DNA for the CDR3 is TGTGCCACACTCGCCGGGACAGGGGTTCAGCCCCAGCATTTT. It specifies CATLAGTGVQPQHF.